This entry concerns a single TCR beta chain. Blood RNA came from unsorted whole blood; germline DNA was also extracted. TCR beta cDNA was prepared out of roughly 450 ng total RNA by means of a constant-region primer. The TCR beta library was amplified through three nested multiplex PCR rounds in a modified ARM-PCR procedure. Rounds one and two of PCR, each of 10 cycles, were primed with TRBV1-TRBV30 forward primers and a C-beta reverse primer. TCRdb recomputed calls from the multiplex PCR reads with MiXCR, one row per CDR3 protein. The sample holds approximately 320,000 distinct CDR3 sequences, approximately 58% seen once. The data derive from a study of tumor-infiltrating lymphocytes in primary liver carcinoma. Across the whole study: Sequencing of the samples generated roughly 3.65 to 7.5 million productive TCRbeta reads, with similar yields across tissue types.

Germline V gives CDR1 SGHAT, CDR2 FQNNGV. Trimming pared 10 bases from V and 2 bases from J, leaving 18 bases between. The CDR3 is 15 amino acids. This chain joins TRBV11-2 and TRBJ2-1, with D possibly TRBD1 on 6 matching bases. Sequencing was performed on peripheral blood. This receptor was identified in a woman aged 25-40 years with primary liver carcinoma and hepatitis B virus infection. This CDR3 is CANGPRGQTYNEQFF. DNA of the CDR3: TGTGCCAACGGCCCCAGGGGTCAGACCTACAATGAGCAGTTCTTC.